The rows below give T cell receptor beta chains drawn from one sample of a study of blood T cell repertoires in COVID-19. Clones were read by immunoSEQ multiplex PCR, and TCRdb kept only the in-frame ones, dropping some. This sample yields about 70,000 clones, of which about 80% are seen a single time; about 14% belongs to the top ten. The sample taken for sequencing was peripheral blood. Every receptor here comes from a human donor in a cohort sampled during active COVID-19. CDR3s include the opening cysteine and the closing phenylalanine or tryptophan. A D gene is named only where the DNA matches it firmly. A clone size is listed for some rows: how often the clone was seen (once, few, many), or a class if it is expanded.

- | TRBJ2-1 | TRBV5-6 | - | TGTGCCAGCAGCTCACTCCCCTACCGGGTGAGCTCCTACAATGAGCAGTTCTTC | CASSSLPYRVSSYNEQFF
TRBD1 | TRBJ1-1 | TRBV2 | - | TGTGCCAGCAGTGACCGACAGGGAAACACTGAAGCTTTCTTT | CASSDRQGNTEAFF
- | TRBJ1-5 | TRBV19 | - | TGTGCCAGTAGGAGCCAGGGCAAGGGTGAGTCGCGGTGGGGTCAGCCCCAGCATTTT | CASRSQGKGESRWGQPQHF
TRBD2 | TRBJ2-7 | TRBV6-5 | - | TGTGCCAGCAGAGGACTAGCGGCACCCTACGAGCAGTACTTC | CASRGLAAPYEQYF
- | TRBJ2-1 | TRBV7-2 | - | TGTGCCAGCAGCTTGGTCGAGAACCCCTACAATGAGCAGTTCTTC | CASSLVENPYNEQFF
- | TRBJ1-4 | TRBV2 | few | TGTGCCAGCAGTAAGAGCCAGGGAACTAATGAAAAACTGTTTTTT | CASSKSQGTNEKLFF
TRBD2 | TRBJ2-5 | TRBV7-9 | - | TGTGCCAGCAGCTTAGTCGGGGGGGATCAAGAGACCCAGTACTTC | CASSLVGGDQETQYF
TRBD1 | TRBJ1-2 | TRBV29-1 | - | TGCAGCGCCCCCGGGGGACAGGGAGAGCCGTATGGCTACACCTTC | CSAPGGQGEPYGYTF
TRBD2 | TRBJ2-2 | TRBV5-1 | - | TGCGCCAGCAGCTTGGTTTTAGCGGGAGGAGCCGGGGAGCTGTTTTTT | CASSLVLAGGAGELFF
- | TRBJ1-2 | TRBV3-1/TRBV3-2 | - | TGTGCCAGCAGCCAAGATCGGGGGTGGGGCTACACCTTC | CASSQDRGWGYTF